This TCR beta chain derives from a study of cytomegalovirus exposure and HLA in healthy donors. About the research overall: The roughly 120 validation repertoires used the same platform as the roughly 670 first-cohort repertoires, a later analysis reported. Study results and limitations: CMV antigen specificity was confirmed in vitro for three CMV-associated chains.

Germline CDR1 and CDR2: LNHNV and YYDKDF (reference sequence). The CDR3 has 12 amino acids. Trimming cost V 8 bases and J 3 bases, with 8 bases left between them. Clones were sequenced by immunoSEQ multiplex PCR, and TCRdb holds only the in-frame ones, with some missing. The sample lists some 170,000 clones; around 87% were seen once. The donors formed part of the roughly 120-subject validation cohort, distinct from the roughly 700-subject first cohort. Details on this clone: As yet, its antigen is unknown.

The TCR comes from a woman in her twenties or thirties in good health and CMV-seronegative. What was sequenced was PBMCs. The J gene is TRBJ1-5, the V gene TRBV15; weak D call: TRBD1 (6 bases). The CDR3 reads CATGGANQPQHF. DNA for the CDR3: TGTGCCACCGGGGGGGCCAATCAGCCCCAGCATTTT.